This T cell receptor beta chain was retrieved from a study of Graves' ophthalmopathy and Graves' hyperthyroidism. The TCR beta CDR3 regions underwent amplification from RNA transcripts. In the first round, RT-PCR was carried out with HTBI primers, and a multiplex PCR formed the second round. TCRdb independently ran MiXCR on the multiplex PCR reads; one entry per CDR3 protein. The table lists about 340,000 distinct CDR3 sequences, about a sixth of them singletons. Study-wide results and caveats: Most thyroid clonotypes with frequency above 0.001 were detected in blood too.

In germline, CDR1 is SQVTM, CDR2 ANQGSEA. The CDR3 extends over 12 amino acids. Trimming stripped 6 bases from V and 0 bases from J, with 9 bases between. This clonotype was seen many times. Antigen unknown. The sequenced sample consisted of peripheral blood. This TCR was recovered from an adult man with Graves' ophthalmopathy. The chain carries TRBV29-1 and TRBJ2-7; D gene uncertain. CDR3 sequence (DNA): TGCAGCGTAGCGTCGACCTCCTACGAGCAGTACTTC. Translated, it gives CSVASTSYEQYF.